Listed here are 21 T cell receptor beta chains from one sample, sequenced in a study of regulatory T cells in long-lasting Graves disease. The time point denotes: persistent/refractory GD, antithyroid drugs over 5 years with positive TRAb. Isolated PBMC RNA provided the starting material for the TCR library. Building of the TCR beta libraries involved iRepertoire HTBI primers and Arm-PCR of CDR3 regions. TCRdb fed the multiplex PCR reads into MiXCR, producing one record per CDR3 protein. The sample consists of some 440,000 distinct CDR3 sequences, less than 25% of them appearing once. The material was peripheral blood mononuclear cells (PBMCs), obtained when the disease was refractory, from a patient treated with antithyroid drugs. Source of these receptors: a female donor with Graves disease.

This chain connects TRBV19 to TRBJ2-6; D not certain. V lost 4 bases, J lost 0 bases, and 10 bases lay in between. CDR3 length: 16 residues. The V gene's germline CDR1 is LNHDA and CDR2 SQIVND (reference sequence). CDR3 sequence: CASSTDRFSGANVLTF. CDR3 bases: TGTGCCAGTAGTACCGACCGATTCTCTGGGGCCAACGTCCTGACTTTC.

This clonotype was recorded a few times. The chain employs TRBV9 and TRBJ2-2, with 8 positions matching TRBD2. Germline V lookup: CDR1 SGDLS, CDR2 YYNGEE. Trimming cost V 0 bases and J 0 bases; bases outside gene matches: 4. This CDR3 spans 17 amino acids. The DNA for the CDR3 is TGTGCCAGCAGCGTAGTGGGTAGCGGGACGAACACCGGGGAGCTGTTTTTT. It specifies CASSVVGSGTNTGELFF.

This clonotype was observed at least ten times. CDR3: CASSLDRGIHEQYF. For the CDR3, the DNA is TGTGCCAGCAGTTTGGACAGGGGTATCCACGAGCAGTACTTC. The chain carries TRBV12-3 or TRBV12-4 and TRBJ2-7; TRBD1 matches 9 bases. The CDR3 loop spans 14 amino acids. The J segment lost 5 bases and the V segment lost 3 bases, leaving 5 bases of the junction unmatched.

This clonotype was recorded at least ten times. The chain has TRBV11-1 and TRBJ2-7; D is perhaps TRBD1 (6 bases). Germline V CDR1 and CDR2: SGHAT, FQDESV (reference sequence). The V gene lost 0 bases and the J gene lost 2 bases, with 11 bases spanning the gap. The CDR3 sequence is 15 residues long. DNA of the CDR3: TGTGCCAGCAGCTTAGCAACAGGGTCCCCCTACGAGCAGTACTTC. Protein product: CASSLATGSPYEQYF.

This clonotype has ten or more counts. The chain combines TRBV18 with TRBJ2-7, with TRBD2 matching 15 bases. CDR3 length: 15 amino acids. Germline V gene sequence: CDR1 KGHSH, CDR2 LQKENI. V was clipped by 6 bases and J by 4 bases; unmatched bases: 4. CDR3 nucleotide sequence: TGTGCCAGCTCCCTCGGGACTAGCGGGGGGTACGAGCAGTACTTC. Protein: CASSLGTSGGYEQYF.

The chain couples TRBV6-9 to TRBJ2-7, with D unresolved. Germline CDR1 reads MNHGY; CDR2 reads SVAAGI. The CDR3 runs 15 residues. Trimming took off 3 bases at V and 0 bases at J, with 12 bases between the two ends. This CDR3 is CASSYGRQNSYEQYF. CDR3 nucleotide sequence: TGTGCCAGCAGTTACGGGCGGCAAAACTCCTACGAGCAGTACTTC.

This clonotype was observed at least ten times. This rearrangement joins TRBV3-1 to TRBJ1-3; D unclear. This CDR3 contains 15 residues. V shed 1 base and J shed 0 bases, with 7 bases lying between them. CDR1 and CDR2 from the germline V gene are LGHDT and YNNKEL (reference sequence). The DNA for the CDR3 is TGTGCCAGCAGCCAAGCCGGCTACTCTGGAAACACCATATATTTT. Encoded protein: CASSQAGYSGNTIYF.

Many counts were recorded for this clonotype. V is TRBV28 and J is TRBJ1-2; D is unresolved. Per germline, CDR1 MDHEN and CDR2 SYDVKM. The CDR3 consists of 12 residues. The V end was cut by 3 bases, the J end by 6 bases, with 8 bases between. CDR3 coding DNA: TGTGCCAGCAGTTTGGACCTTAATGGCTACACCTTC. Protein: CASSLDLNGYTF.

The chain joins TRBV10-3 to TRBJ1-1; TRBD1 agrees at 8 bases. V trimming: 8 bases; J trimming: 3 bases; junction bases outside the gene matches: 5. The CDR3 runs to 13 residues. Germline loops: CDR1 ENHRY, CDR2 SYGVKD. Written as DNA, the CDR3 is TGTGCCATCCGGACAGGGACGGACACTGAAGCTTTCTTT. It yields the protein CAIRTGTDTEAFF.

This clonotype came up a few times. CDR3: CASSPLLGVGYPGELFF. Here the CDR3 DNA reads TGTGCCAGCAGCCCCCTCCTAGGGGTCGGGTATCCCGGGGAGCTGTTTTTT. The chain recombines TRBV7-2 with TRBJ2-2; tentatively, D is TRBD1 (5 bases). CDR1 is SGHTA, CDR2 FQGNSA, per germline. The CDR3 consists of 17 residues. V lost 5 bases and J lost 6, with 22 bases in between.

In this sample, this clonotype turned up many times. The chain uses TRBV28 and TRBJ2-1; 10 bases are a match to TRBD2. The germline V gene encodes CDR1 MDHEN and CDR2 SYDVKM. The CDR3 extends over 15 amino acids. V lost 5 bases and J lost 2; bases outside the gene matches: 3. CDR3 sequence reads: CASSQTSGPYNEQFF. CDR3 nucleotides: TGTGCCAGCAGTCAGACTAGCGGGCCCTACAATGAGCAGTTCTTC.

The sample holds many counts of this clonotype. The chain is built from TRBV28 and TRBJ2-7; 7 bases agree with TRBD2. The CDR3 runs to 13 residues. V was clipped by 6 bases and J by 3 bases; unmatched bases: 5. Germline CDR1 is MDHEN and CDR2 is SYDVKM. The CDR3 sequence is CASRGGGSYEQYF. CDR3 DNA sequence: TGTGCCAGCAGGGGGGGGGGGAGCTACGAGCAGTACTTC. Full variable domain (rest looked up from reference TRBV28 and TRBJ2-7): DVKVTQSSRYLVKRTGEKVFLECVQDMDHENMFWYRQDPGLGLRLIYFSYDVKMKEKGDIPEGYSVSREKKERFSLILESASTNQTSMYLCASRGGGSYEQYFGPGTRLTVT.

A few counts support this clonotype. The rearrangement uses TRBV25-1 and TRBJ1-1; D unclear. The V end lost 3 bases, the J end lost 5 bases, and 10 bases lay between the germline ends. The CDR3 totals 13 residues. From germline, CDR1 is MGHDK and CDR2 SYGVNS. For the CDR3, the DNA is TGTGCCAGCAGTGACACCGAGTGGACTGAAGCTTTCTTT. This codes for CASSDTEWTEAFF.

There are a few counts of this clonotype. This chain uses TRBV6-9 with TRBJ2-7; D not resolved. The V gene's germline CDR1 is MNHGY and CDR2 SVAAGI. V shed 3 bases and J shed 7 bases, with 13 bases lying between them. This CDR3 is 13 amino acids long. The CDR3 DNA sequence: TGTGCCAGCAGTTACGACTGGTTTCGAGAGCAGTACTTC. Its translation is CASSYDWFREQYF.

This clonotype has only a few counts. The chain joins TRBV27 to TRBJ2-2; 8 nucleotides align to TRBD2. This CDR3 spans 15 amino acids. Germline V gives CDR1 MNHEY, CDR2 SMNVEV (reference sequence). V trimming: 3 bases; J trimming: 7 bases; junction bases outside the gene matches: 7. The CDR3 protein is CASSLSAGVGGELFF. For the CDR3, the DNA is TGTGCCAGCAGTTTGTCAGCGGGAGTAGGCGGGGAGCTGTTTTTT.

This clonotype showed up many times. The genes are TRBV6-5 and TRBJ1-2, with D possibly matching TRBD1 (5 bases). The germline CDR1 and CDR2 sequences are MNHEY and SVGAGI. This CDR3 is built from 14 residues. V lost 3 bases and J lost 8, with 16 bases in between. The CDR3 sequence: CASSYRVGENGYTF. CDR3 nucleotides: TGTGCCAGCAGTTATCGTGTAGGGGAGAACGGCTACACCTTC.

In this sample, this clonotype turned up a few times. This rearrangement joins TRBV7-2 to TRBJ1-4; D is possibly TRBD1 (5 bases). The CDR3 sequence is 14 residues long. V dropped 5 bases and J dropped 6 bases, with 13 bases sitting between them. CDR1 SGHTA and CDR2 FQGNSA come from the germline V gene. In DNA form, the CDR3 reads TGTGCCAGCAGCCCTGAGGTAGGGGATGAAAAACTGTTTTTT. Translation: CASSPEVGDEKLFF.

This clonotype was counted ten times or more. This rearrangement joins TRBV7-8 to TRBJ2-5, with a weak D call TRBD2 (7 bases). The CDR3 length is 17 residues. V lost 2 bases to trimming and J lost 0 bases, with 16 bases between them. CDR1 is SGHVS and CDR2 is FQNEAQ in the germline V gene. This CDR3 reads CASSLSGGGGHQETQYF. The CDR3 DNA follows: TGTGCCAGCAGCTTAAGTGGGGGAGGGGGGCACCAAGAGACCCAGTACTTC.

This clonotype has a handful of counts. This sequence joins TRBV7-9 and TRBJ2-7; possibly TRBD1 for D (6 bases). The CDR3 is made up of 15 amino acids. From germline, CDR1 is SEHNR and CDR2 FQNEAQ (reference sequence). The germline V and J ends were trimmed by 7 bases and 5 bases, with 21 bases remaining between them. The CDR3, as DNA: TGTGCCAGCACCCCCCCAGGGCAGGGGAAGAACGAGCAGTACTTC. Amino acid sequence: CASTPPGQGKNEQYF.

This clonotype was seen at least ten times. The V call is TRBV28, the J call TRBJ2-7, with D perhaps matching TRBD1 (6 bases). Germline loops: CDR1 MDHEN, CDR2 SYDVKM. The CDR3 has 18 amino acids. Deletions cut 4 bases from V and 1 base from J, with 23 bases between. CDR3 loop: CASSSSGTTLRDSYEQYF. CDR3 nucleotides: TGTGCCAGCAGTTCCTCCGGGACAACACTACGGGATTCCTACGAGCAGTACTTC.

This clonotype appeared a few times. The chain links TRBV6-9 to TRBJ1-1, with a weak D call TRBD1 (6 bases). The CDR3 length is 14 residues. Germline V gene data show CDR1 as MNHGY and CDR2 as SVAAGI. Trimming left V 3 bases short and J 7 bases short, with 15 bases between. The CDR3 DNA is TGTGCCAGCAGTTACTCATCAGGGGTTATTGAAGCTTTCTTT. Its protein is CASSYSSGVIEAFF.